The 18 T cell receptor beta chains below were found in one sample sequenced in a study of T-cell reconstitution after alpha-beta-depleted transplantation in children. Unique molecular identifiers were used to barcode this TCRbeta library. One entry per CDR3 protein results from TCRdb running MiXCR on the PCR reads. This table has about 640,000 distinct CDR3 sequences, 10% to 15% appearing once. Sample: PBMCs, mostly from graft donor cells, taken 360 days after TCRalphabeta/CD19-depleted stem cell transplant. Source of these receptors: a male patient younger than 18 who had a stem cell transplant for acute myeloid leukemia, so the T cells may come from the graft donor.

This clonotype was seen at least ten times. The V call is TRBV12-3 or TRBV12-4, the J call TRBJ2-7, with a weak D call TRBD1 (6 bases). The length of the CDR3 is 13 residues. Trimming shortened V by 5 bases and J by 1 base, and 9 bases separated the two germline ends. The chain's CDR3 is CASSPGVSYEQYF. The CDR3 DNA follows: TGTGCCAGCAGTCCAGGGGTGTCCTACGAGCAGTACTTC.

The CDR3 DNA reads as TGTGCCAGCAGCTTATTAGGGACAGGGTACAATGAGCAGTTCTTC. Translated: CASSLLGTGYNEQFF. The chain carries TRBV7-3 and TRBJ2-1; TRBD1 matches at 9 bases. Germline CDR1 SGHTA, CDR2 FQGTGA. The CDR3 loop spans 15 amino acids. V dropped 2 bases and J dropped 4; count of bases not matched to a gene: 3.

The rearrangement uses TRBV6-2 or TRBV6-3 and TRBJ1-3; D may be TRBD1 (5 bases). The CDR3 extends over 15 amino acids. V was cut by 6 bases and J by 0 bases, with 12 bases left in between. Germline CDR1 and CDR2: MNHEY and SVGEGT. The CDR3 DNA follows: TGTGCCAGCAGCCGGGACGGGATCTCTGGAAACACCATATATTTT. As protein: CASSRDGISGNTIYF.

Ten or more counts support this clonotype. The chain is built from TRBV20-1 and TRBJ2-3; 13 nucleotides agree with TRBD2. The J segment lost 4 bases and the V segment lost 6 bases, leaving 10 bases of the junction unmatched. This CDR3 comprises 16 residues. Looked up from germline, CDR1 is DFQATT and CDR2 is SNEGSKA (reference sequence). The CDR3: CSAGLAGVGLPDTQYF. The CDR3 DNA follows: TGCAGTGCCGGACTAGCGGGAGTTGGGCTCCCAGATACGCAGTATTTT.

The CDR3 reads CASSYDSKRSNTGELFF. CDR3 coding DNA: TGTGCCAGCAGTTACGATTCAAAGCGTTCGAACACCGGGGAGCTGTTTTTT. This chain links TRBV6-5 with TRBJ2-2; D not certain. CDR1 and CDR2 from the germline V gene are MNHEY and SVGAGI. The V gene lost 2 bases and the J gene lost 0 bases, with 13 bases spanning the gap. The CDR3 consists of 17 residues.

This clonotype was counted a few times. This chain joins TRBV20-1 and TRBJ1-5; no clear D. The CDR3 runs 16 residues. CDR1 is DFQATT, CDR2 SNEGSKA, per germline (reference sequence). Trimming removed 0 bases at V and 2 bases at J, with 14 bases between. For the CDR3, the DNA is TGCAGTGCTAGAGATTTTTCGGCTATTCGCAATCAGCCCCAGCATTTT. Amino acid sequence: CSARDFSAIRNQPQHF.

The chain uses TRBV5-1 and TRBJ2-5; a possible D gene is TRBD2 (6 bases). The CDR3 consists of 14 residues. Trimming stripped 3 bases from V and 2 bases from J, with 11 bases between. Germline V lookup: CDR1 SGHRS, CDR2 YFSETQ. CDR3 nucleotide sequence: TGCGCCAGCAGCTACCGGGACTTACAAGAGACCCAGTACTTC. This codes for CASSYRDLQETQYF.

The J gene is TRBJ2-5, the V gene TRBV7-2; 8 nucleotides align to TRBD2. Germline-derived CDR1 and CDR2 are SGHTA and FQGNSA. The V segment lost 0 bases and the J segment 5 bases; nucleotides outside the gene matches: 5. This CDR3 is built from 15 residues. The CDR3 DNA reads TGTGCCAGCAGCTTAGCTAGCGGGAATCGGGAGACCCAGTACTTC. Translating gives CASSLASGNRETQYF.

The chain joins TRBV4-3 to TRBJ2-3; TRBD1 is a possible D gene (6 bases). The CDR3 consists of 18 residues. Germline V gene data show CDR1 as LGHNA and CDR2 as YSLEER. Trimming took 2 bases from V and 4 from J, leaving 22 bases between them. CDR3 sequence (DNA): TGCGCCAGCAGCCAAAGGGGGTTCCCAGGGCCGTCGCCAGATACGCAGTATTTT. Its protein is CASSQRGFPGPSPDTQYF.

This chain joins TRBV29-1 and TRBJ1-2; a possible D gene is TRBD1 (5 bases). Germline V gene sequence: CDR1 SQVTM, CDR2 ANQGSEA. The V end lost 1 base, the J end lost 4 bases, and 7 bases lay between the germline ends. This CDR3 has 12 residues. DNA for the CDR3: TGCAGCGTTGAAGGACAGCGCTATGGCTACACCTTC. This codes for CSVEGQRYGYTF.

The chain recombines TRBV20-1 with TRBJ1-3, with D perhaps matching TRBD1 (6 bases). This CDR3 contains 14 residues. The V end was cut by 3 bases, the J end by 4 bases, with 13 bases between. The germline CDR1 and CDR2 sequences are DFQATT and SNEGSKA (reference sequence). In DNA, the CDR3 is TGCAGTGCTAGCTTACAGGGAGTCGGAAACACCATATATTTT. Amino acids: CSASLQGVGNTIYF.

This clonotype was observed a handful of times. This rearrangement joins TRBV12-3 or TRBV12-4 to TRBJ2-2; D is ambiguous. This CDR3 has 14 amino acids. Trimming removed 4 bases from V and 4 bases from J, with 10 bases in between. CDR3 in DNA: TGTGCCAGCAGTTGGGTAGAGCCCACCGGGGAGCTGTTTTTT. The encoded protein is CASSWVEPTGELFF.

This clonotype was detected a few times. The chain is built from TRBV15 and TRBJ1-1; D is possibly TRBD1 (6 bases). Germline V CDR1 and CDR2: LNHNV, YYDKDF (reference sequence). Trimming took 3 bases from V and 0 from J, leaving 11 bases between them. The CDR3 extends over 15 amino acids. CDR3 sequence reads: CATSSWTAMNTEAFF. CDR3 in DNA: TGTGCCACCAGCAGTTGGACAGCCATGAACACTGAAGCTTTCTTT.

The chain has TRBV27 and TRBJ2-1; D remains unclear. Trimming stripped 6 bases from V and 0 bases from J, with 9 bases between. There are 14 residues in the CDR3. Germline V gene lookup returns CDR1 MNHEY and CDR2 SMNVEV (reference sequence). The CDR3 protein is CASRGSSSYNEQFF. The CDR3 DNA is TGTGCCAGCAGAGGATCGAGCTCCTACAATGAGCAGTTCTTC.

The V and J genes are TRBV20-1 and TRBJ1-2; D ambiguous. The germline V gene encodes CDR1 DFQATT and CDR2 SNEGSKA (reference sequence). This CDR3 is 13 amino acids long. Trimming removed 3 bases at V and 5 bases at J, with 13 bases between. DNA for the CDR3: TGCAGTGCTAGGGGCGGGTCCAGGTATGGCTACACCTTC. Its translation: CSARGGSRYGYTF.

The gene calls are TRBV18 and TRBJ1-6; 10 bases fit TRBD1. V trimming: 3 bases; J trimming: 7 bases; junction bases outside the gene matches: 3. Germline V gene data show CDR1 as KGHSH and CDR2 as LQKENI. This CDR3 has 15 amino acids. The CDR3 loop reads CASSPLGQGNSPLHF. The CDR3 DNA reads as TGTGCCAGCTCACCCCTGGGACAGGGGAATTCACCCCTCCACTTT.

This clonotype was seen at least ten times. The chain is built from TRBV7-9 and TRBJ2-7, with D unresolved. Between the trimmed V and J ends, which lost 3 bases and 9 bases, there was a span of 9 bases. CDR1 and CDR2 from the germline V gene are SEHNR and FQNEAQ (reference sequence). This CDR3 has 11 amino acids. The CDR3 sequence: CASSFEFWQYF. DNA of the CDR3: TGTGCCAGCAGCTTCGAATTTTGGCAGTACTTC.

This sequence joins TRBV18 and TRBJ2-5, with D maybe TRBD1 (5 bases). The CDR3 runs 15 residues. Germline CDR1 is KGHSH and CDR2 is LQKENI. V shed 0 bases and J shed 2 bases, with 10 bases lying between them. DNA for the CDR3: TGTGCCAGCTCACCACCCACAGGCGATCAAGAGACCCAGTACTTC. It encodes CASSPPTGDQETQYF. Variable domain in full (rest from reference TRBV18 and TRBJ2-5): NAGVMQNPRHLVRRRGQEARLRCSPMKGHSHVYWYRQLPEEGLKFMVYLQKENIIDESGMPKERFSAEFPKEGPSILRIQQVVRGDSAAYFCASSPPTGDQETQYFGPGTRLLVL.